These 29 T cell receptor beta chains originate from one sample sequenced in a study (dated by TCRdb to about 2015). CD4+CD25+CD127-/low cells were isolated as Tregs. Receptor libraries were prepared by 5' RACE. The instrument was an Illumina MiSeq. TCRdb trimmed the raw reads at Q25, called clones with MiXCR and kept productive beta chains. Each entry is one CDR3 protein sequence, shown with its most common DNA and genes. This sample holds around 34,000 distinct CDR3 sequences; roughly 27% were observed only once. The ten largest clones represent approximately 2.2% of the sample. Sequenced sample: tumor-infiltrating Tregs sorted from the breast tumor. These receptors originate from a female donor with breast cancer.

This clonotype is labeled medium-sized. The CDR3 is CASSVGSGDQPQHF. Written as DNA, the CDR3 is TGTGCCAGCAGCGTAGGTTCGGGCGATCAGCCCCAGCATTTT. The chain joins TRBV9 to TRBJ1-5; no reliable D call. Germline CDR1 SGDLS, CDR2 YYNGEE. The CDR3 loop spans 14 amino acids. V was pared by 0 bases and J by 5 bases, with 9 bases between. Looking up the rest from reference TRBV9 and TRBJ1-5 gives the full variable domain: DSGVTQTPKHLITATGQRVTLRCSPRSGDLSVYWYQQSLDQGLQFLIQYYNGEERAKGNILERFSAQQFPDLHSELNLSSLELGDSALYFCASSVGSGDQPQHFGDGTRLSIL.

The chain has TRBV7-2 and TRBJ2-4; TRBD2 matches 7 bases. With V trimmed by 1 base and J by 6 bases, 6 bases remained unmatched. Germline loops: CDR1 SGHTA, CDR2 FQGNSA. The CDR3 has 15 residues. CDR3 protein: CASSLGGSGGNIQYF. DNA of the CDR3: TGTGCCAGCAGCTTAGGGGGATCGGGAGGAAACATTCAGTACTTC.

Ten or more counts support this clonotype. The chain uses TRBV6-1 and TRBJ1-3; tentatively, D is TRBD1 (6 bases). CDR3 size: 15 residues. V was shortened by 6 bases and J by 0 bases, with 12 bases between the two germline ends. CDR1 and CDR2 (germline): MNHNS, SASEGT. CDR3 loop: CASSPLDSSGNTIYF. CDR3 DNA sequence: TGTGCCAGCAGCCCTTTGGACAGCTCTGGAAACACCATATATTTT.

Worth noting for this clonotype: This may stem from a read error, because a much larger clone lies one nucleotide away. This chain connects TRBV6-5 to TRBJ2-1, with 11 bases aligning to TRBD2. The V gene's germline CDR1 is MNHEY and CDR2 SVGAGI. There are 17 residues in the CDR3. V lost 8 bases, J lost 2 bases, and 11 bases stayed unmatched. The CDR3 loop reads CASCPTLAGVTYNEQFF. The CDR3 DNA reads as TGTGCCAGCTGTCCCACACTAGCGGGAGTAACCTACAATGAGCAGTTCTTC.

As to this clonotype: Possible read error: a much larger clone is one base away. Given the absence of the conserved phenylalanine or tryptophan at the CDR3 end, a read error is likely. The V and J genes are TRBV20-1 and TRBJ1-6; D may be TRBD1 (5 bases). From germline, CDR1 is DFQATT and CDR2 SNEGSKA (reference sequence). The CDR3 contains 11 residues. V was pared by 3 bases and J by 8 bases, with 5 bases between. The CDR3 protein is CSARGDSPLHL. The CDR3 nucleotides read TGCAGTGCTAGGGGGGATTCACCCCTCCACTTA.

This clonotype is classed as medium-sized. The V call is TRBV20-1, the J call TRBJ2-7, with 9 bases matching TRBD2. In germline, CDR1 is DFQATT, CDR2 SNEGSKA (reference sequence). The CDR3 consists of 15 residues. Trimming at V came to 2 bases and at J to 3 bases, leaving 8 bases not matched to a gene. The CDR3 spells CSARIPTSGDYEQYF. The DNA of the CDR3 is TGCAGTGCTAGAATACCGACTAGCGGTGACTACGAGCAGTACTTC.

By frequency in the sample, this clonotype is medium-sized (0.01 to 0.1%). The V call is TRBV6-5, the J call TRBJ1-2; D perhaps matches TRBD1 (6 bases). V was shortened by 5 bases and J by 2 bases, with 12 bases between the two germline ends. Germline assignment: CDR1 MNHEY and CDR2 SVGAGI. The CDR3 is made up of 14 amino acids. The CDR3 reads CASSNRVGNYGYTF. The CDR3 nucleotides read TGTGCCAGCAGTAACAGGGTTGGGAACTATGGCTACACCTTC.

This clonotype has a handful of counts. The chain recombines TRBV12-5 with TRBJ2-1, with 9 bases lining up with TRBD2. Per the germline V gene, CDR1 is LGHNT and CDR2 is FRNRAP. CDR3 length equals 14 residues. V lost 0 bases to trimming and J lost 10 bases; unmatched junction nucleotides: 4. DNA for the CDR3: TGTGCTAGTGGTTTGGTGGGCGGGAGGGCGGAGCAGTTCTTC. The encoded protein is CASGLVGGRAEQFF.

This clonotype was counted ten times or more. This rearrangement joins TRBV30 to TRBJ1-3; D is unclear. The CDR3 length is 13 residues. Germline V gene sequence: CDR1 GTSNPN, CDR2 SVGIG (reference sequence). V was cut by 0 bases and J by 5 bases, with 8 bases left in between. As DNA, the CDR3 is TGTGCCTGGAGTGTAGGCATAAGAAACACCATATATTTT. It codes for CAWSVGIRNTIYF.

In its sample, this clonotype was seen many times. The DNA for the CDR3 is TGTGCCAGCAGGGGGTACAATCTCTATCCCTACGAGCAGTACTTC. Translating gives CASRGYNLYPYEQYF. The gene calls are TRBV6-2 or TRBV6-3 and TRBJ2-7; no reliable D call. The V gene lost 6 bases and the J gene lost 2 bases, with 17 bases spanning the gap. The length of the CDR3 is 15 residues. Looked up from germline, CDR1 is MNHEY and CDR2 is SVGEGT.

This clonotype was seen more than once but under ten times. This may come from a read error, since a much larger clone is one base off. The genes are TRBV6-1 and TRBJ2-3, with D perhaps matching TRBD1 or TRBD2 (5 bases each). The CDR3 loop spans 14 amino acids. Germline V gene lookup returns CDR1 MNHNS and CDR2 SASEGT. The CDR3 reads CASSEERYTGTQYF. The CDR3 bases are TGTGCCAGCAGTGAAGAGCGGTACACAGGTACGCAGTATTTT.

In DNA form, the CDR3 reads TGCAGTGCTAGAGATGCCCAGGGGGATGAAAAACTGTTTTTT. This sequence encodes CSARDAQGDEKLFF. V usage is TRBV20-1 and J usage is TRBJ1-4; 7 bases fit TRBD1. This CDR3 has 14 residues. The ends lost 0 bases at V and 6 bases at J; junction bases unmatched: 4. Germline CDR1 DFQATT, CDR2 SNEGSKA (reference sequence).

This clonotype has a count of ten or more. The chain has TRBV7-9 and TRBJ2-2; a possible D gene is TRBD2 (6 bases). Deletions cut 4 bases from V and 0 bases from J, with 15 bases between. The CDR3 runs to 17 residues. In germline, CDR1 is SEHNR, CDR2 FQNEAQ (reference sequence). The CDR3 region has the DNA TGTGCCAGCAGCTCAGTTTTGCGGGGTGCGAACACCGGGGAGCTGTTTTTT. As protein: CASSSVLRGANTGELFF.

The CDR3 nucleotides are TGTGCCAGCAGCACAAGACAGGGCGTGTTTGGCGCCGGGGAGCTGTTTTTT. As protein: CASSTRQGVFGAGELFF. V and J are TRBV9 and TRBJ2-2; 7 positions agree with TRBD1. CDR1 is SGDLS and CDR2 is YYNGEE in the germline V gene. The CDR3 covers 17 residues. The V gene end was trimmed by 4 bases and the J gene end by 6 bases; junction bases not matched to a gene: 15. Variable domain in full (rest from reference TRBV9 and TRBJ2-2): DSGVTQTPKHLITATGQRVTLRCSPRSGDLSVYWYQQSLDQGLQFLIQYYNGEERAKGNILERFSAQQFPDLHSELNLSSLELGDSALYFCASSTRQGVFGAGELFFGEGSRLTVL.

The rearrangement uses TRBV20-1 and TRBJ2-3; perhaps TRBD2 as D (6 bases). CDR1 is DFQATT, CDR2 SNEGSKA, per germline (reference sequence). Trimming took off 1 base at V and 4 bases at J, with 9 bases between the two ends. The CDR3 consists of 13 residues. CDR3 region: CSARAGVADTQYF. CDR3 DNA sequence: TGCAGTGCTAGAGCGGGAGTGGCAGATACGCAGTATTTT.

The chain couples TRBV6-5 to TRBJ2-7; weak D call: TRBD1 (6 bases). Germline V gene lookup returns CDR1 MNHEY and CDR2 SVGAGI. The CDR3 is 14 residues long. Trimming left V 1 base short and J 1 base short, with 8 bases between. The CDR3, as DNA: TGTGCCAGCAGTTACTACAGGGAATCCTACGAGCAGTACTTC. It encodes CASSYYRESYEQYF.

This clonotype was picked up a small number of times. The gene calls are TRBV27 and TRBJ2-1, with 9 bases that match TRBD2. V trimming: 2 bases; J trimming: 8 bases; junction bases outside the gene matches: 4. From germline, CDR1 is MNHEY and CDR2 SMNVEV (reference sequence). The CDR3 runs to 14 residues. In DNA, the CDR3 is TGTGCCAGCAGTTTAGCGGGAGGGCCCTATGAGCAGTTCTTC. It encodes CASSLAGGPYEQFF.

This clonotype appeared many times. The chain uses TRBV3-1 and TRBJ2-1; no definite D call. V gave up 4 bases and J gave up 2 bases, with 15 bases separating them. Germline CDR1 LGHDT, CDR2 YNNKEL (reference sequence). The CDR3 extends over 16 amino acids. CDR3 DNA: TGTGCCAGCAGCCCGTCAATACACCGAACCTACAATGAGCAGTTCTTC. As protein: CASSPSIHRTYNEQFF.

There are many counts of this clonotype. This rearrangement joins TRBV18 to TRBJ1-1, with TRBD1 as a possible D gene (5 bases). CDR3 length: 13 amino acids. In germline, CDR1 is KGHSH, CDR2 LQKENI. V shed 3 bases and J shed 0 bases, with 5 bases lying between them. In nucleotides, the CDR3 is TGTGCCAGCTCACCGGACATGAACACTGAAGCTTTCTTT. Translation: CASSPDMNTEAFF.

Ten or more counts support this clonotype. This chain joins TRBV6-5 and TRBJ1-5, with 8 bases identical to TRBD1. Looked up from germline, CDR1 is MNHEY and CDR2 is SVGAGI. The CDR3 contains 14 residues. The trim removed 6 bases at V and 5 bases at J, leaving 6 bases unmatched. DNA for the CDR3: TGTGCCAGCAGAGCTACGACAGGGGATCAGCCCCAGCATTTT. It encodes CASRATTGDQPQHF.

This chain connects TRBV7-3 to TRBJ2-1; 11 bases align to TRBD2. Germline V gene data show CDR1 as SGHTA and CDR2 as FQGTGA. V was pared by 5 bases and J by 8 bases, with 11 bases of the junction left unmatched. The CDR3 runs to 16 residues. The CDR3: CASSPHLAGGKHEQFF. The CDR3 DNA reads as TGTGCCAGCAGCCCCCACTTAGCGGGAGGGAAGCATGAGCAGTTCTTC.

The J gene is TRBJ1-1, the V gene TRBV29-1; unclear D gene. Germline CDR1 SQVTM, CDR2 ANQGSEA. V was shortened by 7 bases and J by 1 base, with 13 bases between the two germline ends. The CDR3 has 13 amino acids. CDR3 nucleotide sequence: TGCAGCGCAGCCCCGAAGGGGAACACTGAAGCTTTCTTT. Its protein product is CSAAPKGNTEAFF. Full variable domain (outside the CDR3, taken from reference TRBV29-1 and TRBJ1-1): SAVISQKPSRDICQRGTSLTIQCQVDSQVTMMFWYRQQPGQSLTLIATANQGSEATYESGFVIDKFPISRPNLTFSTLTVSNMSPEDSSIYLCSAAPKGNTEAFFGQGTRLTVV.

This clonotype was seen repeatedly, ten times or more. The V call is TRBV6-5, the J call TRBJ1-2; TRBD1 might be the D (5 bases). Deletions cut 6 bases from V and 8 bases from J, with 10 bases between. The germline gives CDR1 MNHEY, CDR2 SVGAGI. The CDR3 is made up of 11 amino acids. CDR3 in amino acids: CASSRGRGYTF. CDR3 nucleotides: TGTGCCAGCAGCCGGGGCCGAGGCTACACCTTC.

This clonotype is termed medium-sized. The genes are TRBV6-1 and TRBJ1-5, with a weak D call TRBD1 (5 bases). Trimming cost V 7 bases and J 3 bases, with 13 bases left between them. CDR3 size: 14 residues. CDR1 is MNHNS and CDR2 is SASEGT in the germline V gene. The CDR3 region is CASTPWGSNQPQHF. CDR3 coding DNA: TGTGCCAGCACTCCTTGGGGGTCCAATCAGCCCCAGCATTTT.

This clonotype has at least ten counts. This sequence joins TRBV20-1 and TRBJ2-7; perhaps TRBD1 as D (5 bases). Trimming took 3 bases from V and 0 from J, leaving 9 bases between them. The CDR3 runs 13 residues. CDR1 and CDR2 from the germline V gene are DFQATT and SNEGSKA (reference sequence). The CDR3 sequence is CSASAGPSYEQYF. The CDR3 DNA follows: TGCAGTGCTAGTGCAGGGCCCTCCTACGAGCAGTACTTC.

V usage is TRBV7-2 and J usage is TRBJ2-1; 13 bases are shared with TRBD2. Trimming removed 4 bases from V and 7 bases from J; junction bases left unmatched: 4. The germline V gene encodes CDR1 SGHTA and CDR2 FQGNSA. This CDR3 region has 15 residues. The CDR3 nucleotides are TGTGCCAGCAGCTGGACTAGCGGGAGACGGAATGAGCAGTTCTTC. Amino acid sequence: CASSWTSGRRNEQFF.

This clonotype was seen at least ten times. The J gene is TRBJ1-2, the V gene TRBV4-3; 7 bases are shared with TRBD1. Trimming removed 3 bases from V and 8 bases from J; junction bases left unmatched: 12. CDR1 LGHNA and CDR2 YSLEER come from the germline V gene. The CDR3 runs to 15 residues. The CDR3 coding sequence is TGCGCCAGCAGCCACAGTTCGACAGGGAGGGAGGGCTACACCTTC. Its translation is CASSHSSTGREGYTF.

This clonotype came up many times. V is TRBV7-6 and J is TRBJ2-3, with 14 bases lining up with TRBD2. The ends lost 3 bases at V and 7 bases at J; junction bases unmatched: 6. Looked up from germline, CDR1 is SGHVS and CDR2 is FNYEAQ. The CDR3 is 16 amino acids. The CDR3 nucleotides are TGTGCCAGCAGCTTCCAGGGGACTAGCGGGAGCTATACGCAGTATTTT. Protein sequence: CASSFQGTSGSYTQYF.

The J gene is TRBJ2-1, the V gene TRBV6-2 or TRBV6-3; 10 bases line up with TRBD2. Trimming took 7 bases from V and 8 from J; bases not matched to a gene: 11. In germline, CDR1 is MNHEY, CDR2 SVGEGT. The length of the CDR3 is 15 residues. The CDR3 sequence is CASILSSGSFYEQFF. CDR3 nucleotides: TGTGCCAGCATCCTTTCTAGCGGGAGTTTTTATGAGCAGTTCTTC.